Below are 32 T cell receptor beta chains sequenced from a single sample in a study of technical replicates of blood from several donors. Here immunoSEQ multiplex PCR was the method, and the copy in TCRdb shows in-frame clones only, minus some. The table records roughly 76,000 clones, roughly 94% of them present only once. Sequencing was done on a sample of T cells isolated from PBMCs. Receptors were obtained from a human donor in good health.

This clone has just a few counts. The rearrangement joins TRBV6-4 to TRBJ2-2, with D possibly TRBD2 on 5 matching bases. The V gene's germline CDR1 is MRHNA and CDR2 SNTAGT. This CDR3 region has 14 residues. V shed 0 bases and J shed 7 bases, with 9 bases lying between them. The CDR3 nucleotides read TGTGCCAGCAGTGACTCGGGAGAATACGGGGAGCTGTTTTTT. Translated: CASSDSGEYGELFF.

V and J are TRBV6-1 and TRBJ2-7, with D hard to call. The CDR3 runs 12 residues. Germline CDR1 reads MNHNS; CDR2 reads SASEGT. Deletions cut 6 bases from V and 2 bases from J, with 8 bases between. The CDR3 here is CASRTSTYEQYF. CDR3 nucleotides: TGTGCCAGCAGAACCAGTACCTACGAGCAGTACTTC.

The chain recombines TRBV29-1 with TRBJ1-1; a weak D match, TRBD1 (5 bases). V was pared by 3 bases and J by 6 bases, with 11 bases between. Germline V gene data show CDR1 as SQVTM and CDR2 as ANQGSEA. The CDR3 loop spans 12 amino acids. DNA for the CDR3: TGCAGCGTTGACTCCAGGGATGCTGAAGCTTTCTTT. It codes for CSVDSRDAEAFF.

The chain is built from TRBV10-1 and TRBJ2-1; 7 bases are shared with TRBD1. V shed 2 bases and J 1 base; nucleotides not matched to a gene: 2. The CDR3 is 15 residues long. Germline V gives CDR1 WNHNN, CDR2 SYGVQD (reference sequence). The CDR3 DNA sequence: TGCGCCAGCAGTGAGGACAGGGATTCCTACAATGAGCAGTTCTTC. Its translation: CASSEDRDSYNEQFF.

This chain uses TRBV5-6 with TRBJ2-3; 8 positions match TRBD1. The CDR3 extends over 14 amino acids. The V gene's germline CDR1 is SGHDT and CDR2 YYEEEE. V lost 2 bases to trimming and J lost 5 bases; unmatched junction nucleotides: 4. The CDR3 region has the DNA TGTGCCAGCAGCTTTCAGGGGGCTAGAGATACGCAGTATTTT. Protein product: CASSFQGARDTQYF.

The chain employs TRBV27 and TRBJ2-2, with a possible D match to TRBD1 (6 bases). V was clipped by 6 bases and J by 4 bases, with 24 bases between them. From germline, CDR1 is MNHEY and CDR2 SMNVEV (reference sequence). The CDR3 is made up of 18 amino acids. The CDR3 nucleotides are TGTGCCAGCAGCCATCTATCTGTGTCAGGGGTGTTCACCGGGGAGCTGTTTTTT. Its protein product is CASSHLSVSGVFTGELFF.

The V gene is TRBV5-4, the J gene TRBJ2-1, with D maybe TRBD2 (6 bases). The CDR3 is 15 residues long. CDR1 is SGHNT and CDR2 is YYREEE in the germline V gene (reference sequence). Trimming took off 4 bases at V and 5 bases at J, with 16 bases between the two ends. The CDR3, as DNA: TGTGCCAGCAGCCTAATTAGCGGTCCGAACAATGAGCAGTTCTTC. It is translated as CASSLISGPNNEQFF.

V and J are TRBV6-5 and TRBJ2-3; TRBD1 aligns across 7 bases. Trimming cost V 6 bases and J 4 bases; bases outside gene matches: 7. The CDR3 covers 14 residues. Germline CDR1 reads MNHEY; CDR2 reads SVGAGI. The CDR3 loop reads CASRSTGAPDTQYF. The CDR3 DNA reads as TGTGCCAGCAGATCAACAGGGGCCCCAGATACGCAGTATTTT.

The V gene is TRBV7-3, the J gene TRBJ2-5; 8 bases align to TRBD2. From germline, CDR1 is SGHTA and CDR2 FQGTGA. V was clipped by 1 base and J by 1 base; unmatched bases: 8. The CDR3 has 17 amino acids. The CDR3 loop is CASSLKFSLAGQETQYF. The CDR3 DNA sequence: TGTGCCAGCAGCTTAAAATTTAGCCTAGCGGGCCAAGAGACCCAGTACTTC.

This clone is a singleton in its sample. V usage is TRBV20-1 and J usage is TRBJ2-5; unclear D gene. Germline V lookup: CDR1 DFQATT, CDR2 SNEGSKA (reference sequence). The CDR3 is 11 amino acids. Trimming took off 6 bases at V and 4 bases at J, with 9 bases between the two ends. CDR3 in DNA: TGCAGTGCCGGGTCCTCAGAGACCCAGTACTTC. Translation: CSAGSSETQYF.

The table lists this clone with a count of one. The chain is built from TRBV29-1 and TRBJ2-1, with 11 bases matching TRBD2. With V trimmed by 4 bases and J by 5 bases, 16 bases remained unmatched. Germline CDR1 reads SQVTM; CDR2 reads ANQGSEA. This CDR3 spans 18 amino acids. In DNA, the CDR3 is TGCAGCGTTGTTGGGTTAATAGCGGGAGGGCCAATCCACAATGAGCAGTTCTTC. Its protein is CSVVGLIAGGPIHNEQFF.

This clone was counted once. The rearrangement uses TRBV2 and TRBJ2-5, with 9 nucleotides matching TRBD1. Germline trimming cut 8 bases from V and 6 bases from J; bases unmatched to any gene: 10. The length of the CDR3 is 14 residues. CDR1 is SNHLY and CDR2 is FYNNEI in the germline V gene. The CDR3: CASSNRDREQTQYF. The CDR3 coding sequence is TGTGCCAGCTCCAACCGGGACAGGGAACAGACCCAGTACTTC.

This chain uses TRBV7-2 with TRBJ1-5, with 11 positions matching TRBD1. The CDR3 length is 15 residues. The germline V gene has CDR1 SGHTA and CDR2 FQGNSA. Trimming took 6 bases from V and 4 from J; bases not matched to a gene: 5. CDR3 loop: CASSYGTGGNQPQHF. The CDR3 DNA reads TGTGCCAGCAGTTACGGGACAGGGGGAAATCAGCCCCAGCATTTT.

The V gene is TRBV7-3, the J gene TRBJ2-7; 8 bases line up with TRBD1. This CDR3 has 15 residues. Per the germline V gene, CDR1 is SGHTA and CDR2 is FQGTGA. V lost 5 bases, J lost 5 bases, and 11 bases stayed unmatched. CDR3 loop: CASSPLWTGINEQYF. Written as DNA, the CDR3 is TGTGCCAGCAGCCCCCTTTGGACAGGGATCAACGAGCAGTACTTC.

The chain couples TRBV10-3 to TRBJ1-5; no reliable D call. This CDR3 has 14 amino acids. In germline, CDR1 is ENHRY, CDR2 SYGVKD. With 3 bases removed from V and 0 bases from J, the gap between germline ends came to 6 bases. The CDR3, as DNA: TGTGCCATCAGTGACGGTCTTAGCAATCAGCCCCAGCATTTT. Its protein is CAISDGLSNQPQHF.

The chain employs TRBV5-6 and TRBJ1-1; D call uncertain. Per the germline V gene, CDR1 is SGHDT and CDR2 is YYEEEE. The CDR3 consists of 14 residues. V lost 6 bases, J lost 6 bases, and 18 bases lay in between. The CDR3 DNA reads TGTGCCAGCACCGTGTTGGGAGGGAGGGCTGAAGCTTTCTTT. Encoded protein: CASTVLGGRAEAFF.

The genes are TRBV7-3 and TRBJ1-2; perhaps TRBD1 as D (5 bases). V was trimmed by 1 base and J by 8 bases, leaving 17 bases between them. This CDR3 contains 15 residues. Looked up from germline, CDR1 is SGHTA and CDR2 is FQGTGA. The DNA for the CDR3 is TGTGCCAGCAGCTTAAATAGCGGGGGTTTAAAGGGCTACACCTTC. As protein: CASSLNSGGLKGYTF.

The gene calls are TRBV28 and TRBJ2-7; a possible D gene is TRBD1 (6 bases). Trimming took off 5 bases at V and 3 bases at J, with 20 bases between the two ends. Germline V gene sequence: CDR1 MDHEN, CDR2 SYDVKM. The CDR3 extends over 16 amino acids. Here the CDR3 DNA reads TGTGCCAGCAGTCAACCCTCCTCGGGACACTACTACGAGCAGTACTTC. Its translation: CASSQPSSGHYYEQYF.

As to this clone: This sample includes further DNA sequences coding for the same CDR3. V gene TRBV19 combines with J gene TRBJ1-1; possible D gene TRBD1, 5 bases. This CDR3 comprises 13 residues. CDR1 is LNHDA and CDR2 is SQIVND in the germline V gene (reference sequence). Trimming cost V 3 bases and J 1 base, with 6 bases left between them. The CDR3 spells CASSIGANTEAFF. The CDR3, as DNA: TGTGCCAGTAGTATTGGGGCGAACACTGAAGCTTTCTTT.

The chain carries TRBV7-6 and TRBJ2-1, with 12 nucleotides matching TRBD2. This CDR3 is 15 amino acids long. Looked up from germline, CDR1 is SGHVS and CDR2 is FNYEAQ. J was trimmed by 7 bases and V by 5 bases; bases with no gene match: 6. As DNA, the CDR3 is TGTGCCAGCAGCCCCACTAGCGGGGGGAATAATGAGCAGTTCTTC. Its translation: CASSPTSGGNNEQFF.

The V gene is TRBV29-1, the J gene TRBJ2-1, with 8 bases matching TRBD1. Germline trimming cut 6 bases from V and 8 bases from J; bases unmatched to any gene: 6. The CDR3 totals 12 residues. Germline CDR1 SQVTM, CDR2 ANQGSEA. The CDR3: CSVQGARHEQFF. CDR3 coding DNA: TGCAGCGTGCAGGGGGCTCGGCATGAGCAGTTCTTC.

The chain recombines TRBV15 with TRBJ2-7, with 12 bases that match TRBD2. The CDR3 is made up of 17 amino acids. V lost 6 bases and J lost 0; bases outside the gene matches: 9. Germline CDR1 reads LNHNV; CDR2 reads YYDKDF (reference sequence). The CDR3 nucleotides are TGTGCCACCAGTTCGACTAGCGGGAGAGAAAGCTCCTACGAGCAGTACTTC. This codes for CATSSTSGRESSYEQYF.

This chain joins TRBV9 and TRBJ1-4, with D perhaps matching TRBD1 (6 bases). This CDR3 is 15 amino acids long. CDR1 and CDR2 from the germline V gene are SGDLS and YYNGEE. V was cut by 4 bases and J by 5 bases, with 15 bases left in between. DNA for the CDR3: TGTGCCAGCAGCTGGGGACAAGCAAAAAATGAAAAACTGTTTTTT. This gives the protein CASSWGQAKNEKLFF.

The CDR3 sequence is CASSLGLGGRPSYEQYF. The CDR3 nucleotides are TGTGCCAGCAGTTTAGGCCTTGGCGGGAGACCCTCCTACGAGCAGTACTTC. V gene TRBV27 combines with J gene TRBJ2-7; 7 nucleotides match TRBD2. Trimming at V came to 2 bases and at J to 0 bases, leaving 10 bases not matched to a gene. This CDR3 comprises 17 residues. From germline, CDR1 is MNHEY and CDR2 SMNVEV (reference sequence).

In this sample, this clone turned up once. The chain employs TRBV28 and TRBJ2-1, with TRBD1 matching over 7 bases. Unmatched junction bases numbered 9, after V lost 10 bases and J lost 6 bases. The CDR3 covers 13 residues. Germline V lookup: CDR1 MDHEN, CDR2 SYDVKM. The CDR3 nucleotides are TGTGCCACCCGCCTAGGGGGCCGCAATGAGCAGTTCTTC. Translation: CATRLGGRNEQFF. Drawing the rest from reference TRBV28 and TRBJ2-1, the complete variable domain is DVKVTQSSRYLVKRTGEKVFLECVQDMDHENMFWYRQDPGLGLRLIYFSYDVKMKEKGDIPEGYSVSREKKERFSLILESASTNQTSMYLCATRLGGRNEQFFGPGTRLTVL.

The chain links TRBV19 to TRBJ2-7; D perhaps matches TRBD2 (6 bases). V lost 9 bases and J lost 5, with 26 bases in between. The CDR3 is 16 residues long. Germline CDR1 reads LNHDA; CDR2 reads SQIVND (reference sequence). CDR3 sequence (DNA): TGTGCCAGCTCGACCCAGTTAGGAGGGAATAAGGACGAGCAGTACTTC. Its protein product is CASSTQLGGNKDEQYF.

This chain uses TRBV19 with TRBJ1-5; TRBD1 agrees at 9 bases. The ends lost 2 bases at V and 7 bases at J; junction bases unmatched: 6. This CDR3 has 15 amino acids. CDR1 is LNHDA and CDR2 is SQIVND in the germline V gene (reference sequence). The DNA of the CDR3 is TGTGCCAGTAGTATAACGGGACAGGGAGGCCAGCCCCAGCATTTT. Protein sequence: CASSITGQGGQPQHF.

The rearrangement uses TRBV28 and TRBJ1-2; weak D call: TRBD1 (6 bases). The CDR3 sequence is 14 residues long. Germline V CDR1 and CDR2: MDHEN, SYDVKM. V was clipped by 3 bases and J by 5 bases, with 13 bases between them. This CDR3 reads CASSFIGGPYGYTF. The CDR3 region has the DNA TGTGCCAGCAGTTTCATCGGGGGGCCATATGGCTACACCTTC.

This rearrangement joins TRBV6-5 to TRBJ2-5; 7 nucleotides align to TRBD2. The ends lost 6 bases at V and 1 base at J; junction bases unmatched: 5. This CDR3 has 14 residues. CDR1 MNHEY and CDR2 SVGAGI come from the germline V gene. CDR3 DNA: TGTGCCAGCAGCCAAGCGGGACCCCAAGAGACCCAGTACTTC. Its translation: CASSQAGPQETQYF.

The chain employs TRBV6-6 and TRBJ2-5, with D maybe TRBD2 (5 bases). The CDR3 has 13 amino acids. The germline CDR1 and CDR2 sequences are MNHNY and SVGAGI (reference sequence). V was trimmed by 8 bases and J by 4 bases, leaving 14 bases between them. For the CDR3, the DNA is TGTGCCAGCTCCCCGACGGGGAGAGAGACCCAGTACTTC. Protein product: CASSPTGRETQYF.

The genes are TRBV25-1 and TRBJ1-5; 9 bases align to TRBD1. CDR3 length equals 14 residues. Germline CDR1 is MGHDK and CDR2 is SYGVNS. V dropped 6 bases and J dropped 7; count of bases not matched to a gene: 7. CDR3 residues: CASRRGQGKQPQHF. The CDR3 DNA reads TGTGCCAGCAGAAGGGGACAGGGTAAACAGCCCCAGCATTTT. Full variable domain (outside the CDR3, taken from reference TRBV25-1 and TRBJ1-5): EADIYQTPRYLVIGTGKKITLECSQTMGHDKMYWYQQDPGMELHLIHYSYGVNSTEKGDLSSESTVSRIRTEHFPLTLESARPSHTSQYLCASRRGQGKQPQHFGDGTRLSIL.

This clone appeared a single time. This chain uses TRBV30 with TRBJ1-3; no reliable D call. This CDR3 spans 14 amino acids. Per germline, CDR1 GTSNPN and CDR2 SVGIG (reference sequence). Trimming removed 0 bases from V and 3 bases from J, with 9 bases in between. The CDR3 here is CAWSVWGGGNTIYF. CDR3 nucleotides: TGTGCCTGGAGTGTATGGGGAGGTGGAAACACCATATATTTT.